These T cell receptor beta chains were read from a single sample in a study of blood T cell repertoires in COVID-19. TCRdb keeps only in-frame clones here, not all; method: immunoSEQ multiplex PCR. In the table there are around 6,500 clones, roughly nine tenths of which are singletons. Specimen: peripheral blood. The receptors originated from a man between 70 and 80 years old with active COVID-19. The CDR3 runs from the conserved cysteine through the conserved F or W. Each record gives: D gene, V gene, clone size, J gene, CDR3 protein, CDR3 DNA. D genes are given only for firm matches. The size entry is marked missing in some rows and otherwise reads once, few, many or a size class.

TRBD2	TRBV7-2	NA	TRBJ2-7	CASSSQRGDTYEQYF	TGTGCCAGCAGCTCTCAGCGGGGCGATACCTACGAGCAGTACTTC
TRBD1	TRBV14	NA	TRBJ1-4	CASSQDPGQGSEKLFF	TGTGCCAGCAGCCAAGATCCCGGACAGGGTAGTGAAAAACTGTTTTTT
NA	TRBV5-1	NA	TRBJ1-1	CASSWQLNTEAFF	TGCGCCAGCAGCTGGCAGTTGAACACTGAAGCTTTCTTT
NA	TRBV5-8	NA	TRBJ1-5	CASSSRSNQPQHF	TGTGCCAGCAGTTCTAGATCGAATCAGCCCCAGCATTTT
NA	TRBV3-1/TRBV3-2	NA	TRBJ1-4	CASSQFSPVRQGGEKLFF	TGTGCCAGCAGCCAATTCTCCCCTGTTCGGCAGGGAGGGGAAAAACTGTTTTTT
NA	TRBV29-1	NA	TRBJ2-2	CSVAGLTVNTGELFF	TGCAGCGTTGCGGGTCTGACCGTAAACACCGGGGAGCTGTTTTTT
TRBD1	TRBV5-1	NA	TRBJ2-5	CASSSILRGRGETQYF	TGCGCCAGCAGCTCGATCCTCAGGGGGCGCGGGGAGACCCAGTACTTC
TRBD2	TRBV25-1	NA	TRBJ2-7	CASSEYGLLAGGPNEQYF	TGTGCCAGCAGTGAATATGGTTTGCTAGCGGGGGGGCCGAACGAGCAGTACTTC
TRBD2	TRBV10-3	NA	TRBJ2-5	CASGGAGKETQYF	TGTGCCTCCGGGGGGGCAGGGAAGGAGACCCAGTACTTC
TRBD1	TRBV7-2	NA	TRBJ2-7	CASSLVGTGREQYF	TGTGCCAGCAGCTTAGTTGGGACAGGGCGCGAGCAGTACTTC
NA	TRBV4-1	NA	TRBJ1-1	CASSQGRTEAFF	TGCGCCAGCAGCCAAGGGCGGACTGAAGCTTTCTTT
TRBD2	TRBV3-1/TRBV3-2	NA	TRBJ2-3	CASSHGTSGVYTQYF	TGTGCCAGCAGCCATGGGACTAGCGGGGTGTATACGCAGTATTTT
TRBD1	TRBV5-1	NA	TRBJ1-1	CAGRVQGAGTEAFF	TGCGCCGGCAGGGTACAGGGGGCCGGGACTGAAGCTTTCTTT
TRBD2	TRBV9	NA	TRBJ2-1	CASSSRPSGARSYNEQFF	TGTGCCAGCAGCTCTAGACCTAGCGGGGCCCGCTCCTACAATGAGCAGTTCTTC
NA	TRBV19	NA	TRBJ1-5	CASSIRSGSHSNQPQHF	TGTGCCAGTAGTATCAGGAGTGGGAGCCATAGCAATCAGCCCCAGCATTTT
NA	TRBV6-2/TRBV6-3	NA	TRBJ1-5	CASSYGWRGGYQPQHF	TGTGCCAGCAGTTACGGTTGGAGGGGGGGTTATCAGCCCCAGCATTTT
NA	TRBV20-1	NA	TRBJ2-3	CSAAVADTQYF	TGCAGTGCTGCGGTCGCAGATACGCAGTATTTT
NA	TRBV5-6	NA	TRBJ2-1	CASSLLPPTRTYNEQFF	TGTGCCAGCAGCTTGCTCCCACCGACAAGAACCTACAATGAGCAGTTCTTC
NA	TRBV29-1	NA	TRBJ2-7	CSVEGTNTYEQYF	TGCAGCGTTGAAGGGACAAACACCTACGAGCAGTACTTC
NA	TRBV6-5	NA	TRBJ2-7	CASSYSPRGEQYF	TGTGCCAGCAGTTACTCCCCTAGGGGGGAGCAGTACTTC
TRBD1	TRBV19	NA	TRBJ2-5	CASSIGDRTQETQYF	TGTGCCAGTAGTATCGGGGACAGGACCCAAGAGACCCAGTACTTC
TRBD1	TRBV19	NA	TRBJ1-1	CASSIASRGHTEAFF	TGTGCCAGTAGTATAGCGTCCAGGGGGCACACTGAAGCTTTCTTT
TRBD2	TRBV6-6	NA	TRBJ2-1	CASSYRTSGGLNEQFF	TGTGCCAGCAGTTACCGGACTAGCGGGGGGCTCAATGAGCAGTTCTTC
NA	TRBV6-5	NA	TRBJ1-1	CASSTGTEAFF	TGTGCCAGCAGTACAGGGACTGAAGCTTTCTTT
TRBD1	TRBV7-8	NA	TRBJ2-7	CASGQGAGVDEQYF	TGTGCCAGCGGGCAGGGGGCAGGGGTGGACGAGCAGTACTTC
TRBD1	TRBV19	NA	TRBJ1-1	CASSWGSQGGTEAFF	TGTGCCAGTAGTTGGGGATCTCAGGGGGGCACTGAAGCTTTCTTT
NA	TRBV12-3/TRBV12-4	NA	TRBJ1-2	CASSLTADYGYTF	TGTGCCAGCAGTTTAACAGCGGACTATGGCTACACCTTC
NA	TRBV6-2/TRBV6-3	NA	TRBJ1-2	CASSPTGIYGYTF	TGTGCCAGCAGTCCCACAGGGATCTATGGCTACACCTTC
NA	TRBV7-9	NA	TRBJ2-6	CASSFRWRYSGANVLTF	TGTGCCAGCAGCTTCAGGTGGCGATACTCTGGGGCCAACGTCCTGACTTTC
TRBD2	TRBV19	NA	TRBJ2-1	CASSEGTSGHNEQFF	TGTGCCAGTAGTGAAGGGACTAGCGGTCACAATGAGCAGTTCTTC
NA	TRBV19	NA	TRBJ1-2	CASSIPPWGPRNYGYTF	TGTGCCAGTAGTATACCCCCGTGGGGGCCCCGGAACTATGGCTACACCTTC
NA	TRBV7-2	NA	TRBJ1-6	CASSLERGRALHF	TGTGCCAGCAGCTTAGAGCGGGGCAGGGCCCTCCACTTT
TRBD1	TRBV6-5	NA	TRBJ1-5	CASSYGTAYSNQPQHF	TGTGCCAGCAGTTACGGGACAGCTTATAGCAATCAGCCCCAGCATTTT
TRBD1	TRBV5-1	NA	TRBJ2-7	CASSSKGQGIYEQYF	TGCGCCAGCAGCTCAAAGGGACAGGGGATCTACGAGCAGTACTTC
NA	TRBV24-1	NA	TRBJ1-3	CAAPMEGRIRGNTIYF	TGTGCCGCCCCGATGGAGGGGAGGATCCGTGGAAACACCATATATTTT
NA	TRBV6-4	NA	TRBJ1-2	CARAPKGYGYTF	TGTGCCCGAGCACCCAAGGGGTATGGCTACACCTTC
TRBD2	TRBV7-6	NA	TRBJ2-5	CASSPGLAAVGGTQYF	TGTGCCAGCAGCCCGGGACTAGCTGCCGTGGGGGGGACCCAGTACTTC
NA	TRBV29-1	NA	TRBJ1-1	CSVDSGRMNTEAFF	TGCAGCGTTGATTCGGGGAGAATGAACACTGAAGCTTTCTTT
NA	TRBV14	few	TRBJ2-3	CASSQFETYTDTQYF	TGTGCCAGCAGCCAATTCGAAACCTACACAGATACGCAGTATTTT
NA	TRBV3-1/TRBV3-2	NA	TRBJ1-2	CASSHTGIRNGYTF	TGTGCCAGCAGCCACACGGGAATTCGGAATGGCTACACCTTC
TRBD1	TRBV3-1/TRBV3-2	NA	TRBJ2-2	CASGQGGSTGELFF	TGTGCCAGCGGACAGGGGGGGAGCACCGGGGAGCTGTTTTTT
NA	TRBV7-9	NA	TRBJ1-1	CASSFGGGGTEAFF	TGTGCCAGCAGCTTCGGTGGGGGAGGCACTGAAGCTTTCTTT
NA	TRBV6-2/TRBV6-3	NA	TRBJ2-7	CASSYRDRLSYEQYF	TGTGCCAGCAGTTACAGAGACAGACTCTCCTACGAGCAGTACTTC
NA	TRBV7-9	NA	TRBJ1-6	CASNREGSPLHF	TGTGCCAGCAATCGAGAGGGTTCACCCCTCCACTTT
TRBD1	TRBV19	NA	TRBJ2-3	CASSDRGGSTDTQYF	TGTGCCAGTAGCGACAGGGGGGGCAGCACAGATACGCAGTATTTT
TRBD1	TRBV2	NA	TRBJ1-1	CASRARTGGLNTEAFF	TGTGCCAGCAGAGCCAGGACAGGGGGCCTAAACACTGAAGCTTTCTTT
TRBD1	TRBV11-2	NA	TRBJ2-7	CASSYNRGYEQYF	TGTGCCAGCAGCTATAACAGGGGTTATGAGCAGTACTTC
TRBD2	TRBV2	NA	TRBJ2-3	CASRNWEGFPDTDTQYF	TGTGCCAGCAGAAATTGGGAGGGGTTCCCTGACACAGATACGCAGTATTTT
TRBD2	TRBV29-1	NA	TRBJ2-3	CSVASGVLSTDTQYF	TGCAGCGTTGCTAGCGGGGTTTTGAGCACAGATACGCAGTATTTT
TRBD1	TRBV6-2/TRBV6-3	NA	TRBJ2-3	CASSYEWTGTDTQYF	TGTGCCAGCAGTTACGAGTGGACAGGGACCGATACGCAGTATTTT
NA	TRBV19	NA	TRBJ2-1	CASTQTGEQFF	TGTGCCAGTACCCAGACAGGCGAGCAGTTCTTC